These T cell receptor beta chains were read from a single sample in a study of blood T cell repertoires in COVID-19. Sequencing used immunoSEQ multiplex PCR; TCRdb keeps in-frame clones, though not all of them. This table holds about 130,000 clones, about 85% found once. The specimen sequenced was peripheral blood. The receptor set was obtained from a man aged 40-49 years with active or convalescent COVID-19. CDR3s include the opening cysteine and the closing phenylalanine or tryptophan. The order of the fields is V gene, clone size, J gene, D gene, CDR3 DNA, CDR3 protein. The D gene is left open where the match is weak. Not all rows give a size; the values are once, few, many and, for expanded clones, a class.

>TRBV27|-|TRBJ1-4|TRBD1
TGTGCCAGCAGTCCAAGGACAGGGGCCGCTCTGGCGGCAAAACTGTTTTTT
CASSPRTGAALAAKLFF
>TRBV12-3/TRBV12-4|once|TRBJ2-5|-
TGTGCCAGCAACCCGACAGGGAGGGAGACCCAGTACTTC
CASNPTGRETQYF
>TRBV6-5|-|TRBJ2-7|-
TGTGCCAGCAGATTGACAGGAGACTCCTACGAGCAGTACTTC
CASRLTGDSYEQYF
>TRBV18|-|TRBJ1-2|TRBD1
TGTGCCAGCTCACCGGTCGGGACAGGGAATGGCTACACCTTC
CASSPVGTGNGYTF
>TRBV15|-|TRBJ2-7|TRBD1
TGTGCCACCAGCAGCCAGGGGGCTTGGGAGCAGTACTTC
CATSSQGAWEQYF
>TRBV6-6|-|TRBJ1-3|-
TGTGCCAGCTTTAGACCCGGGGAGATCTCTGGAAACACCATATATTTT
CASFRPGEISGNTIYF
>TRBV19|-|TRBJ2-5|TRBD2
TGTGCCAGTAGTATCGGCGGGGGGATTCAAGAGACCCAGTACTTC
CASSIGGGIQETQYF
>TRBV29-1|once|TRBJ2-1|TRBD2
TGCAGCGTCTGGACTAGCGGGAACTACAATGAGCAGTTCTTC
CSVWTSGNYNEQFF
>TRBV27|once|TRBJ1-6|TRBD1
TGTGCCAGCAGTCTTGGGACAGCCAATTCACCCCTCCACTTT
CASSLGTANSPLHF
>TRBV6-5|few|TRBJ1-2|-
TGTGCCAGCAGTTACTCTTCCAGGGCCTATGGCTACACCTTC
CASSYSSRAYGYTF
>TRBV10-3|-|TRBJ2-6|TRBD1
TGTGCCATCAGTGCCTCCGGGACAGGGTTTTCTGGGGCCAACGTCCTGACTTTC
CAISASGTGFSGANVLTF
>TRBV3-1/TRBV3-2|-|TRBJ2-7|TRBD2
TGTGCCAGCAGCCACCGGGGGGGCCTCGGCGAGCAGTACTTC
CASSHRGGLGEQYF
>TRBV7-2|once|TRBJ2-3|-
TGTGCCAGCAGCCGTCTCACAGATACGCAGTATTTT
CASSRLTDTQYF
>TRBV6-4|-|TRBJ2-3|TRBD2
TGTGCCAGCAGTGACTCACTAGCGGGGGGGGATACGCAGTATTTT
CASSDSLAGGDTQYF
>TRBV10-2|-|TRBJ1-6|-
TGCGCCAGCAGAGACGACAGCAATTCACCCCTCCACTTT
CASRDDSNSPLHF
>TRBV18|-|TRBJ1-4|TRBD1
TGTGCCAGCTCACCAGAACAGGGGGGTGAAAAACTGTTTTTT
CASSPEQGGEKLFF
>TRBV7-2|-|TRBJ2-7|-
TGTGCCAGCGCCGCCCGACAGGTCAGCTCCTACGAGCAGTACTTC
CASAARQVSSYEQYF
>TRBV18|-|TRBJ1-1|-
TGTGCCAGCTCACCACCGGTAGTGAACACTGAAGCTTTCTTT
CASSPPVVNTEAFF
>TRBV5-8|-|TRBJ2-7|-
TGTGCCAGCAGCTCTGACACCTACGAGCAGTACTTC
CASSSDTYEQYF
>TRBV20-1|-|TRBJ2-7|-
TGCAGTGCTAGGGGAGTATACGAGCAGTACTTC
CSARGVYEQYF
>TRBV2|-|TRBJ2-7|-
TGTGCCAGCAGCGGAGCCTACGAGCAGTACTTC
CASSGAYEQYF
>TRBV7-3|-|TRBJ2-5|TRBD2
TGTGCCAGCAGCTTCCTCGGGGGGGAGACCCAGTACTTC
CASSFLGGETQYF
>TRBV10-3|-|TRBJ1-6|TRBD1
TGTGCCGGAGGGACAGGGGATGGGAATTCACCCCTCCACTTT
CAGGTGDGNSPLHF
>TRBV7-2|-|TRBJ1-2|TRBD1
TGTGCCAGCAGCGCCCGGACAGGGAGTGAAAAGGGCTACACCTTC
CASSARTGSEKGYTF
>TRBV12-3/TRBV12-4|-|TRBJ1-1|-
TGTGCCAGCATGGGAGGTGGGGCTCCTGAAGCTTTCTTT
CASMGGGAPEAFF
>TRBV21-1|-|TRBJ1-1|-
TGTGCCAGCAGCTCACCCCGGACAGCCTTTACCAGCACCCGGCGAGCTTTCTTT
CASSSPRTAFTSTRRAFF
>TRBV15|-|TRBJ1-5|-
TGTGCCACCAGCGTCCCGCCAAAGGGCCGGGAGATCAATCAGCCCCAGCATTTT
CATSVPPKGREINQPQHF
>TRBV30|-|TRBJ1-3|-
TGTGCCTGGAGCCTCGGAGGTGGCCTATATTTT
CAWSLGGGLYF
>TRBV3-1/TRBV3-2|once|TRBJ2-1|TRBD2
TGTGCCAGCAGATCAGCGGGGCGGAATGAGCAGTTCTTC
CASRSAGRNEQFF
>TRBV18|-|TRBJ1-5|-
TGTGCCAGCTCACCCCAAAAGGGAGGCAATCAGCCCCAGCATTTT
CASSPQKGGNQPQHF
>TRBV7-3|once|TRBJ2-1|TRBD2
TGTGCCAGCAGCTTAGCGGGGGGGCTCAATGAGCAGTTCTTC
CASSLAGGLNEQFF
>TRBV5-1|-|TRBJ2-1|TRBD1
TGCGCCAGCAGCCTGGACAGGGCGGGCAATGAGCAGTTCTTC
CASSLDRAGNEQFF
>TRBV19|-|TRBJ1-1|-
TGTGCCAGTAGAAAGGGGGGGGGCCGGGGACATGGGGTACTGAGCACTGAAGCTTTCTTT
CASRKGGGRGHGVLSTEAFF
>TRBV6-5|-|TRBJ1-6|-
TGTGCCAGCAGTTACTCCCAGGGAAAGTATAATTCACCCCTCCACTTT
CASSYSQGKYNSPLHF
>TRBV11-2|-|TRBJ2-5|TRBD2
TGTGCCAGCAGCCGTTGGAGCGGGGACCAAGAGACCCAGTACTTC
CASSRWSGDQETQYF
>TRBV6-5|-|TRBJ2-7|TRBD1
TGTGCCAGCAGACCGGGACAGGGGAGTCGGGAGCAGTACTTC
CASRPGQGSREQYF
>TRBV5-6|-|TRBJ2-3|-
TGTGCCAGCTACCAAGGGAGCGGGCCTGGCACAGATACGCAGTATTTT
CASYQGSGPGTDTQYF
>TRBV19|-|TRBJ2-1|TRBD1
TGTGCCAGTAGTGCGACAGGGGACAATGAGCAGTTCTTC
CASSATGDNEQFF
>TRBV7-9|once|TRBJ1-3|-
TGTGCCAGCAGCCCCTCCGGAGGGCGTGGCAACACCATATATTTT
CASSPSGGRGNTIYF
>TRBV7-9|once|TRBJ2-7|TRBD1
TGTGCCAGCAGCGGGGAACCGGGACAGCTCTACGAGCAGTACTTC
CASSGEPGQLYEQYF
>TRBV7-2|-|TRBJ1-2|-
TGTGCCAGCAGCCCTAACAGGGATGGCTACACCTTC
CASSPNRDGYTF
>TRBV15|-|TRBJ1-1|-
TGTGCCACCAGCAGAGATAGACAAAACCCTGAAGCTTTCTTT
CATSRDRQNPEAFF
>TRBV3-1/TRBV3-2|-|TRBJ1-4|-
TGTGCCAGCAGTCATTCGACAGGACTTGCAACTAATGAAAAACTGTTTTTT
CASSHSTGLATNEKLFF
>TRBV5-4|-|TRBJ2-7|TRBD1
TGTGCCAGCAGCTCGCAGGGGGCAATGGAGCAGTACTTC
CASSSQGAMEQYF
>TRBV9|-|TRBJ1-2|TRBD1
TGTGCCAGCAGCGCGGACAGGGGGCCCTATGGCTACACCTTC
CASSADRGPYGYTF